The 7 T cell receptor beta chains reported below all come from one sample, sequenced in a study of cytomegalovirus exposure and HLA in healthy donors. The primer mix had 60 Vbeta and 13 Jbeta primers. Measured with immunoSEQ multiplex PCR; TCRdb has only the in-frame clones, and not every one. The top ten hold approximately 8.4% of the sample, which has over 100,000 clones, roughly 70% seen once. Sequences were obtained from PBMCs. Receptors originate from a man in his forties in good health and CMV-seronegative.

This chain connects TRBV19 to TRBJ2-1; 9 bases map to TRBD1. CDR3 length: 15 amino acids. With 6 bases clipped from V and 5 bases from J, the junction kept 8 bases outside the gene matches. Germline assignment: CDR1 LNHDA and CDR2 SQIVND (reference sequence). The CDR3 region is CASRGQGTANNEQFF. The CDR3 DNA follows: TGTGCCAGTAGAGGACAGGGGACGGCTAACAATGAGCAGTTCTTC.

Here the CDR3 DNA reads TGTGCCAGTAGAAGGGGAGCGGGGGGCGTCACAGATACGCAGTATTTT. Translating it yields CASRRGAGGVTDTQYF. The chain carries TRBV19 and TRBJ2-3, with 9 bases that match TRBD2. The CDR3 sequence is 16 residues long. J was trimmed by 2 bases and V by 6 bases; bases with no gene match: 9. Germline V gene sequence: CDR1 LNHDA, CDR2 SQIVND (reference sequence).

The count of this clone is one. In DNA form, the CDR3 reads TGTGCCAGCAGCTTGGTTGGGGACAGGGGGGGCGGCTACACCTTC. This encodes CASSLVGDRGGGYTF. V is TRBV7-8 and J is TRBJ1-2; 11 positions match TRBD1. Germline V gives CDR1 SGHVS, CDR2 FQNEAQ. Losses at the gene ends were 3 bases for V and 8 bases for J; bases not matched to a gene: 8. The CDR3 has 15 residues.

J is TRBJ2-5 and V is TRBV5-1; 7 bases match TRBD1. CDR1 is SGHRS and CDR2 is YFSETQ in the germline V gene. With 0 bases clipped from V and 3 bases from J, the junction kept 2 bases outside the gene matches. The CDR3 loop spans 14 amino acids. CDR3 sequence (DNA): TGCGCCAGCAGCTTGGAGGGACAGAAAGAGACCCAGTACTTC. It encodes CASSLEGQKETQYF.

With regard to this clone: The junction departs from germline at one end; a sequencing error may be responsible. The V gene is TRBV5-4, the J gene TRBJ2-7; a possible D gene is TRBD1 (5 bases). The CDR3 runs 15 residues. Germline CDR1 is SGHNT and CDR2 is YYREEE (reference sequence). CDR3 in DNA: TGTGCCAGCAGCAAATCGGACACGGGCCCCTACGGGCAGTACTTC. Its protein product is CASSKSDTGPYGQYF.

The chain has TRBV5-1 and TRBJ1-2; 9 positions agree with TRBD1. V trimming: 1 base; J trimming: 8 bases; junction bases outside the gene matches: 6. There are 14 residues in the CDR3. Germline assignment: CDR1 SGHRS and CDR2 YFSETQ. The CDR3: CASSLSQGAGGYTF. The CDR3 nucleotides are TGCGCCAGCAGCTTGTCACAGGGGGCGGGAGGCTACACCTTC.

As regards this clone: The junction departs from germline at one end; a sequencing error may be responsible. The J gene is TRBJ2-1, the V gene TRBV30; D may be TRBD2 (6 bases). From germline, CDR1 is GTSNPN and CDR2 SVGIG (reference sequence). The CDR3 covers 15 residues. Here the CDR3 reads CSWSVLTSTRKVQFF. The CDR3 region has the DNA TGTTCCTGGAGTGTATTAACTAGCACGAGGAAAGTTCAGTTCTTC.